A selection of T cell receptor beta chains follows, all from one sample in a study of PD-L1 blockade in urothelial cancer. Assay used: immunoSEQ multiplex PCR; TCRdb lists only in-frame clones, some missing. The table has approximately 80,000 clones, 82% seen once. Sequencing used PBMCs, obtained around atezolizumab (anti-PD-L1) treatment. The source of these receptors is a man in his sixties or seventies with urothelial cancer. CDR3s include the opening cysteine and the closing phenylalanine or tryptophan. D genes are given only for firm matches. Only part of the rows carry a size: once, few, many, or a class if the clone is expanded.

TRBJ1-1 | NA | TRBV7-9 | 15 | NA | CASSSRRRGNTEAFF | TGTGCCAGCAGCTCGCGGCGCAGGGGGAACACTGAAGCTTTCTTT
TRBJ1-5 | NA | TRBV6-6 | 12 | NA | CASSRTDKPQHF | TGTGCCAGCAGCCGGACAGACAAGCCCCAGCATTTT
TRBJ1-1 | NA | TRBV5-1 | 14 | few | CASSLGGDGTEAFF | TGCGCCAGCAGCTTGGGGGGGGATGGAACTGAAGCTTTCTTT
TRBJ2-1 | TRBD2 | TRBV7-9 | 16 | NA | CASSFLTGTSGVEQFF | TGTGCCAGCAGTTTCCTTACCGGGACTAGCGGGGTTGAGCAGTTCTTC
TRBJ2-3 | NA | TRBV5-1 | 13 | NA | CASSLVPRGTQYF | TGCGCCAGCAGCTTGGTTCCCCGGGGTACGCAGTATTTT
TRBJ2-2 | TRBD1 | TRBV6-1 | 15 | NA | CASSRGTAYTGELFF | TGTGCCAGCAGTAGGGGGACAGCTTACACCGGGGAGCTGTTTTTT
TRBJ2-7 | NA | TRBV13 | 15 | NA | CASSIRQVLSYEQYF | TGTGCCAGCAGCATCCGACAGGTTCTCTCCTACGAGCAGTACTTC
TRBJ1-1 | NA | TRBV5-1 | 14 | once | CASSLEISGTEAFF | TGCGCCAGCAGCTTGGAAATCTCGGGCACTGAAGCTTTCTTT
TRBJ1-3 | NA | TRBV15 | 17 | NA | CATSRESGTNPGNTIYF | TGTGCCACCAGCAGAGAAAGTGGGACTAATCCTGGAAACACCATATATTTT
TRBJ2-5 | TRBD1 | TRBV5-1 | 15 | NA | CASSYGTGLQETQYF | TGCGCCAGCAGCTATGGGACAGGGTTACAAGAGACCCAGTACTTC
TRBJ2-1 | TRBD2 | TRBV5-1 | 16 | NA | CASSKGLAGGGNEQFF | TGCGCCAGCAGCAAGGGACTAGCGGGAGGTGGCAATGAGCAGTTCTTC
TRBJ2-7 | NA | TRBV4-3 | 15 | NA | CASSQDRGLSYEQYF | TGCGCCAGCAGCCAAGATCGAGGACTTTCCTACGAGCAGTACTTC
TRBJ2-7 | NA | TRBV19 | 14 | once | CASSTYSRSYEQYF | TGTGCCAGTAGTACCTATAGCCGGTCCTACGAGCAGTACTTC
TRBJ2-1 | NA | TRBV6-4 | 14 | NA | CASPQRHPSGEQFF | TGTGCCAGCCCCCAGAGGCATCCCTCGGGTGAGCAGTTCTTC
TRBJ2-3 | NA | TRBV5-5 | 14 | NA | CASRKGLGEDTQYF | TGTGCCAGCCGGAAAGGTCTGGGCGAAGATACGCAGTATTTT
TRBJ1-2 | NA | TRBV11-2 | 12 | NA | CASSPSGYGYTF | TGTGCCAGCAGCCCGTCAGGCTATGGCTACACCTTC
TRBJ2-2 | NA | TRBV5-8 | 14 | few | CASSLPGNTGELFF | TGTGCCAGCAGCTTGCCAGGGAACACCGGGGAGCTGTTTTTT
TRBJ2-3 | NA | TRBV7-9 | 16 | NA | CASSFPTGKQTDTQYF | TGTGCCAGCAGCTTTCCGACAGGCAAGCAAACAGATACGCAGTATTTT
TRBJ2-7 | NA | TRBV28 | 12 | few | CASSLGGFEQYF | TGTGCCAGCAGTTTAGGGGGGTTCGAGCAGTACTTC
TRBJ2-7 | TRBD1 | TRBV6-5 | 13 | NA | CASSRTGYYEQYF | TGTGCCAGCAGTCGGACAGGGTACTACGAGCAGTACTTC
TRBJ2-4 | TRBD2 | TRBV6-1 | 16 | NA | CASSEYLGGTKNIQYF | TGTGCCAGCAGTGAATATTTGGGAGGGACCAAAAACATTCAGTACTTC
TRBJ1-1 | NA | TRBV18 | 13 | NA | CASSQERNTEAFF | TGTGCCAGCTCGCAGGAACGGAACACTGAAGCTTTCTTT
TRBJ1-2 | TRBD1 | TRBV29-1 | 12 | NA | CSVGQGEYGYTF | TGCAGCGTGGGACAGGGCGAATATGGCTACACCTTC
TRBJ1-6 | TRBD1 | TRBV19 | 13 | NA | CATRDSYNSPLHF | TGTGCCACCAGGGACAGTTATAATTCACCCCTCCACTTT
TRBJ2-3 | TRBD2 | TRBV30 | 13 | NA | CAWTSGATDTQYF | TGTGCCTGGACTAGCGGGGCCACAGATACGCAGTATTTT
TRBJ2-2 | NA | TRBV9 | 16 | NA | CASTRIQGNVPGELFF | TGTGCCAGCACCAGAATCCAGGGAAATGTTCCCGGGGAGCTGTTTTTT
TRBJ1-2 | NA | TRBV19 | 15 | NA | CASSIQLDMNYGYTF | TGTGCCAGTAGTATCCAGCTGGACATGAACTATGGCTACACCTTC
TRBJ2-3 | TRBD1 | TRBV29-1 | 13 | NA | CSVRDRAKDTQYF | TGCAGCGTACGGGACAGGGCTAAAGATACGCAGTATTTT
TRBJ2-1 | NA | TRBV6-4 | 14 | NA | CASSDVGGGNEQFF | TGTGCCAGCAGTGACGTTGGGGGAGGAAATGAGCAGTTCTTC
TRBJ1-2 | NA | TRBV5-6 | 18 | NA | CASSIKPGRGISNYGYTF | TGTGCCAGCAGCATAAAGCCCGGCAGGGGCATCTCTAACTATGGCTACACCTTC
TRBJ2-3 | NA | TRBV25-1 | 11 | few | CATIQRDTQYF | TGTGCCACGATTCAGAGGGATACGCAGTATTTT
TRBJ2-1 | TRBD2 | TRBV6-1 | 14 | NA | CASWTSGRSNEQFF | TGTGCCAGCTGGACTAGCGGGAGATCCAATGAGCAGTTCTTC
TRBJ2-5 | TRBD1 | TRBV7-2 | 14 | few | CASSPGQGRETQYF | TGTGCCAGCAGCCCGGGACAGGGCAGGGAGACCCAGTACTTC
TRBJ2-7 | NA | TRBV21-1 | 9 | NA | CASRYEQYF | TGTGCCAGTCGCTACGAGCAGTACTTC
TRBJ2-1 | TRBD1 | TRBV14 | 17 | NA | CASSDDRVVSSYNEQFF | TGTGCCAGCAGTGACGACAGGGTAGTTAGCTCCTACAATGAGCAGTTCTTC
TRBJ2-5 | TRBD1 | TRBV28 | 16 | NA | CASTSSWTGGLETQYF | TGTGCCAGCACGTCTAGTTGGACAGGGGGCTTGGAGACCCAGTACTTC
TRBJ1-1 | TRBD1 | TRBV25-1 | 15 | NA | CASSVTGTDGSEAFF | TGTGCCAGCAGTGTTACCGGGACAGATGGAAGTGAAGCTTTCTTT
TRBJ2-3 | TRBD2 | TRBV4-2 | 17 | once | CASSQEGAGLGADTQYF | TGTGCCAGCAGCCAGGAGGGAGCGGGATTGGGGGCAGATACGCAGTATTTT
TRBJ2-1 | NA | TRBV27 | 13 | NA | CASSGPTYNEQFF | TGTGCCAGCTCAGGGCCAACCTACAATGAGCAGTTCTTC
TRBJ2-1 | NA | TRBV11-2 | 15 | NA | CASRGGLGSYNEQFF | TGTGCCAGCAGGGGGGGGCTGGGCTCCTACAATGAGCAGTTCTTC
TRBJ2-7 | NA | TRBV15 | 15 | NA | CATSRARSSGYEQYF | TGTGCCACCAGCAGAGCCAGGTCCTCGGGGTACGAGCAGTACTTC
TRBJ2-1 | TRBD2 | TRBV4-1 | 22 | NA | CASSQDGAGRFERGRSYNEQFF | TGCGCCAGCAGCCAAGATGGAGCAGGGAGATTTGAGCGGGGGCGCTCCTACAATGAGCAGTTCTTC
TRBJ2-5 | TRBD1 | TRBV18 | 18 | NA | CASSPTRTGGYLGETQYF | TGTGCCAGCTCACCAACCCGGACAGGGGGCTATTTGGGAGAGACCCAGTACTTC
TRBJ2-7 | NA | TRBV4-1 | 16 | NA | CASSQAAEGPLYEQYF | TGCGCCAGCAGCCAAGCCGCGGAGGGTCCCCTATACGAGCAGTACTTC
TRBJ1-1 | TRBD1 | TRBV6-1 | 14 | NA | CASSQDRLNTEAFF | TGTGCCAGCAGCCAGGACAGGCTGAACACTGAAGCTTTCTTT
TRBJ1-1 | TRBD1 | TRBV2 | 15 | many | CASTFGTGLNTEAFF | TGTGCCAGCACTTTCGGGACAGGTTTGAACACTGAAGCTTTCTTT
TRBJ2-7 | TRBD2 | TRBV7-9 | 12 | once | CASSLTSVEQYF | TGTGCCAGCAGCCTCACTAGCGTCGAGCAGTACTTC
TRBJ2-7 | NA | TRBV5-1 | 15 | NA | CASKDSMGAVYEQYF | TGCGCCAGCAAGGACTCGATGGGGGCCGTCTACGAGCAGTACTTC
TRBJ1-1 | TRBD1 | TRBV7-9 | 13 | NA | CASSFTGGTEAFF | TGTGCCAGCAGCTTCACAGGGGGCACTGAAGCTTTCTTT
TRBJ2-5 | NA | TRBV10-1 | 16 | NA | CASSEASAEHQETQYF | TGCGCCAGCAGTGAGGCTAGCGCGGAACACCAAGAGACCCAGTACTTC
TRBJ2-7 | TRBD2 | TRBV10-3 | 13 | NA | CAISEGRGYEQYF | TGTGCCATCAGTGAGGGGAGGGGATACGAGCAGTACTTC
TRBJ1-5 | TRBD1 | TRBV2 | 13 | NA | CASKGQGEQPQHF | TGTGCCAGCAAGGGACAGGGAGAACAGCCCCAGCATTTT
TRBJ1-3 | TRBD1 | TRBV19 | 17 | NA | CASRTGTGAHSGNTIYF | TGTGCCAGTAGAACCGGGACAGGGGCCCACTCTGGAAACACCATATATTTT
TRBJ2-4 | NA | TRBV2 | 14 | many | CASSYELAKNIQYF | TGTGCCAGCAGCTATGAATTGGCCAAAAACATTCAGTACTTC
TRBJ2-7 | NA | TRBV19 | 11 | NA | CASSISGKQYF | TGTGCCAGTAGTATATCCGGGAAGCAGTACTTC
TRBJ1-5 | TRBD1 | TRBV2 | 16 | few | CASSEAGTGGNQPQHF | TGTGCCAGCAGTGAAGCGGGGACAGGGGGCAATCAGCCCCAGCATTTT
TRBJ2-5 | NA | TRBV29-1 | 16 | NA | CSVEGAGAGPQETQYF | TGCAGCGTTGAGGGGGCGGGGGCCGGTCCTCAAGAGACCCAGTACTTC